This record concerns one T cell receptor beta chain sequence. This record comes from a study of T-cell reconstitution after alpha-beta-depleted transplantation in children. Looked up from germline, CDR1 is SGHRS and CDR2 is YFSETQ. The CDR3 sequence is 17 residues long. The V gene lost 0 bases and the J gene lost 5 bases, with 17 bases spanning the gap. Preparation of the TCRbeta library involved a method that used unique molecular identifiers. One entry per CDR3 protein results from TCRdb running MiXCR on the PCR reads. The data hold about a million distinct CDR3 sequences, with about 30% observed a single time.

The material was PBMCs, mostly from graft donor cells, obtained 360 days after TCRalphabeta/CD19-depleted stem cell transplant. The receptor was derived from a boy under three years old who had a stem cell transplant for SCID, so the T cells may come from the graft donor. The chain is built from TRBV5-1 and TRBJ2-2; unclear D gene. The CDR3 DNA sequence: TGCGCCAGCAGCTTGGGGGCCCTACTTACCTCTACCGGGGAGCTGTTTTTT. This codes for CASSLGALLTSTGELFF.